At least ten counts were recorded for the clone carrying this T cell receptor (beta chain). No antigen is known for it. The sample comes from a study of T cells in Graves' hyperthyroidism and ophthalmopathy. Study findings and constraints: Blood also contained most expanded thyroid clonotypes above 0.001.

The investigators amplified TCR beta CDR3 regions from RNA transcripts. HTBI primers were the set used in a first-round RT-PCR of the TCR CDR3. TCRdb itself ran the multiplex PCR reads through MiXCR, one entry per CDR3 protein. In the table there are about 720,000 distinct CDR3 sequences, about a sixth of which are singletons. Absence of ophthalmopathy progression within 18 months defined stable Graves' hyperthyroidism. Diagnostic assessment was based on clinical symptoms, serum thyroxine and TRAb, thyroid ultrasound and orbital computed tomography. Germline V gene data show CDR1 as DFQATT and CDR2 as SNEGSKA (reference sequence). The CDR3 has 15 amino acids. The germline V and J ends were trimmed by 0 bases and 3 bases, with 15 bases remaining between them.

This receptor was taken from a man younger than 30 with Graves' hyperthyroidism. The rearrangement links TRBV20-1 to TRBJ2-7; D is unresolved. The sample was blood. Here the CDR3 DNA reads TGCAGTGCTAGAGAACCAGTGGGGATGGGCTACGAGCAGTACTTC. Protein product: CSAREPVGMGYEQYF.